A single sample is the source of the 13 T cell receptor beta chains below, sequenced in a study of blood T cell repertoires in COVID-19. Data came from immunoSEQ multiplex PCR; TCRdb stores just in-frame clones and leaves some out. This repertoire shows 300,000 to 350,000 clones, 75% to 90% found once; its top ten account for 6% to 7%. Input material: peripheral blood. The receptors derive from a woman in her forties or fifties with COVID-19, enrolled during active disease.

The V and J genes are TRBV2 and TRBJ2-7, with D tentatively TRBD2 (6 bases). V shed 7 bases and J shed 0 bases, with 10 bases lying between them. The CDR3 has 13 residues. Germline CDR1 is SNHLY and CDR2 is FYNNEI. This CDR3 is CASTAGLSYEQYF. CDR3 DNA: TGTGCCAGCACGGCGGGGCTCTCCTACGAGCAGTACTTC.

This clone was observed a few times. The J gene is TRBJ1-3, the V gene TRBV6-5, with 7 bases lining up with TRBD1. This CDR3 contains 14 residues. The germline V gene has CDR1 MNHEY and CDR2 SVGAGI. The V and J ends lost 6 bases and 0 bases, in that order; junction bases with no gene match: 2. The CDR3 DNA follows: TGTGCCAGCAGACGGGACAGCTCTGGAAACACCATATATTTT. Translated: CASRRDSSGNTIYF.

The chain is built from TRBV4-1 and TRBJ2-1, with D possibly TRBD2 on 5 matching bases. Germline-derived CDR1 and CDR2 are MGHRA and YSYEKL. Trimming cost V 0 bases and J 0 bases, with 18 bases left between them. The CDR3 has 19 residues. In nucleotides, the CDR3 is TGCGCCAGCAGCCAAGATCAAATAAGTGGCGGGTACTCCTACAATGAGCAGTTCTTC. Translated, it gives CASSQDQISGGYSYNEQFF.

CDR3 residues: CSVEDPGGETEAFF. For the CDR3, the DNA is TGCAGCGTTGAAGACCCGGGCGGGGAAACTGAAGCTTTCTTT. The genes are TRBV29-1 and TRBJ1-1; D gene unclear. V was cut by 0 bases and J by 5 bases, with 13 bases left in between. Germline assignment: CDR1 SQVTM and CDR2 ANQGSEA. The CDR3 contains 14 residues.

This chain joins TRBV9 and TRBJ2-2, with D tentatively TRBD2 (6 bases). This CDR3 region has 15 residues. Germline V gives CDR1 SGDLS, CDR2 YYNGEE. The V end lost 3 bases, the J end lost 2 bases, and 11 bases lay between the germline ends. The CDR3 nucleotides are TGTGCCAGCAGCGCCGGACTATTCAACACCGGGGAGCTGTTTTTT. It yields the protein CASSAGLFNTGELFF.

V usage is TRBV18 and J usage is TRBJ2-1; 8 nucleotides line up with TRBD2. The trim removed 6 bases at V and 7 bases at J, leaving 17 bases unmatched. CDR1 is KGHSH and CDR2 is LQKENI in the germline V gene. The CDR3 spans 17 residues. DNA of the CDR3: TGTGCCAGCTCGTTATACTCCCCGAAATTAGCGGGAAATGAGCAGTTCTTC. Its protein is CASSLYSPKLAGNEQFF.

V and J are TRBV12-3 or TRBV12-4 and TRBJ2-7; 8 nucleotides line up with TRBD2. CDR3 length equals 13 residues. J lost 6 bases, V lost 6 bases, and 7 bases had no gene match. The CDR3 DNA sequence: TGTGCCAGCAGCCGGGAGGGACCTCTCGAGCAGTACTTC. Translating it yields CASSREGPLEQYF.

As DNA, the CDR3 is TGTGCCAGCAGTTTTGTTCAGGGATCCGTGAATTCACCCCTCCACTTT. The encoded protein is CASSFVQGSVNSPLHF. The rearrangement links TRBV27 to TRBJ1-6; D possibly corresponds to TRBD1 (5 bases). This CDR3 is built from 16 residues. The V gene's germline CDR1 is MNHEY and CDR2 SMNVEV (reference sequence). Between the trimmed V and J ends, which lost 3 bases and 7 bases, there was a span of 16 bases.

The chain uses TRBV19 and TRBJ1-3; D unclear. Trimming left V 3 bases short and J 0 bases short, with 15 bases between. This CDR3 has 17 residues. CDR1 LNHDA and CDR2 SQIVND come from the germline V gene (reference sequence). Here the CDR3 DNA reads TGTGCCAGTAGTATTTCCCCCCGAGGAAGCTCTGGAAACACCATATATTTT. This sequence encodes CASSISPRGSSGNTIYF. The full variable domain, its missing parts supplied by reference TRBV19 and TRBJ1-3, is DGGITQSPKYLFRKEGQNVTLSCEQNLNHDAMYWYRQDPGQGLRLIYYSQIVNDFQKGDIAEGYSVSREKKESFPLTVTSAQKNPTAFYLCASSISPRGSSGNTIYFGEGSWLTVV.

This chain links TRBV5-1 with TRBJ1-1; D possibly corresponds to TRBD1 (5 bases). The CDR3 consists of 13 residues. Trimming took off 2 bases at V and 7 bases at J, with 12 bases between the two ends. Germline-derived CDR1 and CDR2 are SGHRS and YFSETQ. The CDR3 protein is CASSLRVDSEAFF. The CDR3 nucleotides read TGCGCCAGCAGCTTAAGGGTCGACAGTGAAGCTTTCTTT. The full variable domain, its missing parts supplied by reference TRBV5-1 and TRBJ1-1, is KAGVTQTPRYLIKTRGQQVTLSCSPISGHRSVSWYQQTPGQGLQFLFEYFSETQRNKGNFPGRFSGRQFSNSRSEMNVSTLELGDSALYLCASSLRVDSEAFFGQGTRLTVV.

This clone was observed a handful of times. This chain uses TRBV10-1 with TRBJ1-3; D not certain. V lost 10 bases and J 0 bases, leaving 7 bases between the germline ends. Germline loops: CDR1 WNHNN, CDR2 SYGVQD (reference sequence). This CDR3 region has 12 residues. CDR3 in DNA: TGCGCCACTGGCACCTCTGGAAACACCATATATTTT. The encoded protein is CATGTSGNTIYF.

This clone has only a few counts. Other DNA sequences in the same sample also yield this CDR3. V gene TRBV27 combines with J gene TRBJ2-7, with D unresolved. The V end lost 0 bases, the J end lost 0 bases, and 6 bases lay between the germline ends. Germline V lookup: CDR1 MNHEY, CDR2 SMNVEV (reference sequence). The CDR3 consists of 14 residues. The CDR3 nucleotides read TGTGCCAGCAGTTTATCGAGAAACTCCTACGAGCAGTACTTC. Translation gives CASSLSRNSYEQYF.

This clone was seen once. The chain has TRBV11-3 and TRBJ1-1; possibly TRBD1 for D (6 bases). Germline-derived CDR1 and CDR2 are SGHNT and YENEEA. The V gene lost 5 bases and the J gene lost 3 bases, with 13 bases spanning the gap. This CDR3 contains 14 residues. Written as DNA, the CDR3 is TGTGCCAGCAGCCCGCGGACAGTGGACACTGAAGCTTTCTTT. Translation: CASSPRTVDTEAFF.